A single sample is the source of the 13 T cell receptor beta chains below, sequenced in a study of T-cell reconstitution after alpha-beta-depleted transplantation in children. Overall study findings and caveats: Several hundred graft clones that had expanded were reportedly the source of alpha-beta T cells about two months after transplant.

Preparation of the TCRbeta library was carried out with unique molecular identifiers. In TCRdb, the PCR reads were re-called with MiXCR into one record per CDR3 protein. The sample consists of approximately 34,000 distinct CDR3 sequences, 5% to 7% of them appearing once. No cognate antigen is known for these TCRs. Source: peripheral blood, taken 60 days after TCRalphabeta/CD19-depleted stem cell transplant. The receptors derive from a child less than two years old who had a stem cell transplant for acute myeloid leukemia, so the T cells may come from the graft donor.

Concerning this clonotype: Being one base from a much bigger clone, this may be a read error. This chain links TRBV5-1 with TRBJ2-1; the D is unclear. The CDR3 runs to 12 residues. Germline V gene data show CDR1 as SGHRS and CDR2 as YFSETQ. The CDR3 nucleotides read TGCGCCTGCAGCTTGGGCCGAAGTGAGCAGTTCTTC. It specifies CACSLGRSEQFF.

This clonotype has at least ten counts. This chain links TRBV15 with TRBJ2-1; 8 nucleotides line up with TRBD2. This CDR3 comprises 17 residues. V was clipped by 0 bases and J by 5 bases; unmatched bases: 9. CDR1 and CDR2 from the germline V gene are LNHNV and YYDKDF (reference sequence). The CDR3 DNA sequence: TGTGCCACCAGCAGAGAAGGGAACGGGAGGGGGAACAATGAGCAGTTCTTC. It is translated as CATSREGNGRGNNEQFF.

This clonotype was observed a handful of times. The rearrangement uses TRBV6-5 and TRBJ2-7; D possibly corresponds to TRBD2 (7 bases). This CDR3 has 14 residues. Trimming removed 7 bases from V and 3 bases from J, with 16 bases in between. The germline V gene has CDR1 MNHEY and CDR2 SVGAGI. The CDR3: CASTRTGGVYEQYF. The CDR3 DNA sequence: TGTGCCAGCACGCGTACGGGGGGCGTCTACGAGCAGTACTTC.

This clonotype was seen repeatedly, ten times or more. The chain combines TRBV4-1 with TRBJ2-5; D is unresolved. Germline V gene lookup returns CDR1 MGHRA and CDR2 YSYEKL. The CDR3 has 11 residues. With 8 bases removed from V and 1 base from J, the gap between germline ends came to 5 bases. The CDR3 reads CASRAQETQYF. In DNA, the CDR3 is TGCGCCAGCCGGGCCCAAGAGACCCAGTACTTC.

The chain recombines TRBV4-2 with TRBJ2-3; 7 bases agree with TRBD2. The V gene's germline CDR1 is LGHNA and CDR2 YNFKEQ. The CDR3 consists of 15 residues. V gave up 1 base and J gave up 4 bases; unmatched junction bases: 5. CDR3 protein: CASSQAAGASDTQYF. CDR3 bases: TGTGCCAGCAGCCAAGCTGCGGGAGCGTCAGATACGCAGTATTTT.

This clonotype occurred many times. V and J are TRBV4-3 and TRBJ2-7; 14 bases line up with TRBD2. CDR3 length: 15 amino acids. Germline trimming cut 5 bases from V and 4 bases from J; bases unmatched to any gene: 4. Germline V gene sequence: CDR1 LGHNA, CDR2 YSLEER. The CDR3 spells CASSTRTSGRYEQYF. The DNA for the CDR3 is TGCGCCAGCAGCACACGGACTAGCGGGAGGTACGAGCAGTACTTC.

Details on this clonotype: Possible read error: a much larger clone is one base away. The conserved final phenylalanine or tryptophan is absent from the CDR3, which likely points to a read error. The chain uses TRBV7-8 and TRBJ2-7; 10 nucleotides agree with TRBD1. The CDR3 consists of 15 residues. CDR1 and CDR2 (germline): SGHVS, FQNEAQ. J gave up 5 bases and V 1 base, and 5 bases lay outside the gene matches. As DNA, the CDR3 is TGTGCCAGCAGCTTAGGCGGGACAGGGGATCACGAGCAGTACTTA. Its translation: CASSLGGTGDHEQYL.

This clonotype was counted ten times or more. The CDR3 loop reads CASSAPGARGYTF. The CDR3 region has the DNA TGTGCCAGCAGCGCTCCGGGGGCGCGGGGCTACACCTTC. This chain links TRBV9 with TRBJ1-2; a weak D match, TRBD1 (6 bases). The germline V gene encodes CDR1 SGDLS and CDR2 YYNGEE. The CDR3 spans 13 residues. V lost 3 bases and J 8 bases, leaving 14 bases between the germline ends. Using reference TRBV9 and TRBJ1-2 for the parts outside the CDR3, the full variable domain is DSGVTQTPKHLITATGQRVTLRCSPRSGDLSVYWYQQSLDQGLQFLIQYYNGEERAKGNILERFSAQQFPDLHSELNLSSLELGDSALYFCASSAPGARGYTFGSGTRLTVV.

This clonotype was counted many times. This chain links TRBV28 with TRBJ2-7, with 7 bases fitting TRBD1. J was trimmed by 5 bases and V by 7 bases; bases with no gene match: 8. CDR3 length: 13 amino acids. CDR1 and CDR2 from the germline V gene are MDHEN and SYDVKM. The CDR3 here is CASILTGSHEQYF. The CDR3 region has the DNA TGTGCCAGCATCTTGACAGGGTCCCACGAGCAGTACTTC. Based on the CDR3 plus reference TRBV28 and TRBJ2-7, the full variable domain is DVKVTQSSRYLVKRTGEKVFLECVQDMDHENMFWYRQDPGLGLRLIYFSYDVKMKEKGDIPEGYSVSREKKERFSLILESASTNQTSMYLCASILTGSHEQYFGPGTRLTVT.

This clonotype was found many times. CDR3 region: CASRFGNEQFF. CDR3 nucleotide sequence: TGTGCCAGCAGGTTCGGCAATGAGCAGTTCTTC. V is TRBV2 and J is TRBJ2-1; D is undetermined. V was pared by 6 bases and J by 6 bases, with 6 bases between. This CDR3 is 11 amino acids long. Germline V gene sequence: CDR1 SNHLY, CDR2 FYNNEI.

This clonotype was counted a few times. The CDR3 region has the DNA TGTGCCAGCAGTGACTATCTTGGTTCACCCCTCCACTTT. Translation: CASSDYLGSPLHF. The chain is built from TRBV27 and TRBJ1-6, with D hard to call. The germline CDR1 and CDR2 sequences are MNHEY and SMNVEV (reference sequence). Between the trimmed V and J ends, which lost 5 bases and 9 bases, there was a span of 11 bases. The CDR3 runs 13 residues.

This clonotype occurred many times. This chain links TRBV21-1 with TRBJ2-6. TRBV21-1 is a pseudogene locus. There are 14 residues in the CDR3. The CDR3 reads CASSNRSGANVLTF. The CDR3 DNA reads TGTGCCAGCAGCAACAGGTCTGGGGCCAACGTCCTGACTTTC.

This clonotype was seen repeatedly, ten times or more. The gene calls are TRBV19 and TRBJ2-2; TRBD1 might be the D (5 bases). The CDR3 contains 13 residues. Germline V lookup: CDR1 LNHDA, CDR2 SQIVND (reference sequence). V lost 11 bases and J lost 5, with 15 bases in between. Written as DNA, the CDR3 is TGTGCCTCCCGATGGGGCGAGACCGGGGAGCTGTTTTTT. Its protein product is CASRWGETGELFF.